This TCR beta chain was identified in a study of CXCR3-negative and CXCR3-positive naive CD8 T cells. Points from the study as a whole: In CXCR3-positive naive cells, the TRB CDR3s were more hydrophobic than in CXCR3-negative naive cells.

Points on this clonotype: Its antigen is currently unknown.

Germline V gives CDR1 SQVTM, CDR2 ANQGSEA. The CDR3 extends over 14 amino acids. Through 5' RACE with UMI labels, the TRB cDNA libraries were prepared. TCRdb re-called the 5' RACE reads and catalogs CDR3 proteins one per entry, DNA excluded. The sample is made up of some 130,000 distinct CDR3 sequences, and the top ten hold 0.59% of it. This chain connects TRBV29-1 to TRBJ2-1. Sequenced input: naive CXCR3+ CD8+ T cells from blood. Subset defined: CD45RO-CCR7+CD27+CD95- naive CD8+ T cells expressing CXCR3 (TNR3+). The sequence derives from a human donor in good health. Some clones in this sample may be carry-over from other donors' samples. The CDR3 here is CSVSSRSSYNEQFF.